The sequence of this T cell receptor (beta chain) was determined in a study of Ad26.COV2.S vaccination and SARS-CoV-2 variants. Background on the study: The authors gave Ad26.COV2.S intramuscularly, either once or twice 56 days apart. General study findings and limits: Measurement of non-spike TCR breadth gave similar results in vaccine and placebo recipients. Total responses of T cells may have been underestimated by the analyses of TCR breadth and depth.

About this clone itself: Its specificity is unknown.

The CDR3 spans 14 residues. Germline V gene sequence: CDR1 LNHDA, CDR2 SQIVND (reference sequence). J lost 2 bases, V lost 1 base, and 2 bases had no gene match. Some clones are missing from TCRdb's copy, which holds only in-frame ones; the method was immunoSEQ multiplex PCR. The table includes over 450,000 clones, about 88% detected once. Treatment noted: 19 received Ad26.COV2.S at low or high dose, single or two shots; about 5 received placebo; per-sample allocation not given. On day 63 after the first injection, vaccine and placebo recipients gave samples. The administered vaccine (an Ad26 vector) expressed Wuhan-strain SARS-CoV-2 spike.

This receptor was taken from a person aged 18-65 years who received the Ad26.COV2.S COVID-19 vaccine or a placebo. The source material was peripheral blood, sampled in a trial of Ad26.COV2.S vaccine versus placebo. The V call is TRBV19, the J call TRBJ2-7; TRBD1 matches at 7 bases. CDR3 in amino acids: CASSIGDSTYEQYF. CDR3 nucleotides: TGTGCCAGTAGTATAGGGGACAGCACCTACGAGCAGTACTTC.